The 18 T cell receptor beta chains listed next were all sequenced from one sample in a study of blood T cell repertoires in COVID-19. TCRdb's copy holds only in-frame clones and misses some; the assay was immunoSEQ multiplex PCR. The sample includes about 330,000 clones, approximately 82% of them seen just once. The sequenced sample was peripheral blood. These receptors all come from a woman aged 45-60 years with acute or convalescent COVID-19.

The CDR3 coding sequence is TGTGCCAGCAGTAATGACAGGGCTAACACCGGGGAGCTGTTTTTT. It codes for CASSNDRANTGELFF. The chain links TRBV2 to TRBJ2-2; 7 nucleotides line up with TRBD1. The V segment lost 5 bases and the J segment 2 bases; nucleotides outside the gene matches: 5. This CDR3 is built from 15 residues. CDR1 is SNHLY and CDR2 is FYNNEI in the germline V gene. Together with reference TRBV2 and TRBJ2-2, the CDR3 gives the full variable domain: EPEVTQTPSHQVTQMGQEVILRCVPISNHLYFYWYRQILGQKVEFLVSFYNNEISEKSEIFDDQFSVERPDGSNFTLKIRSTKLEDSAMYFCASSNDRANTGELFFGEGSRLTVL.

The rearrangement joins TRBV5-5 to TRBJ2-1; D is perhaps TRBD2 (6 bases). The CDR3 has 16 amino acids. Germline-derived CDR1 and CDR2 are SGHKS and YYEKEE (reference sequence). V lost 0 bases to trimming and J lost 4 bases, with 14 bases between them. The CDR3, as DNA: TGTGCCAGCAGCTTGGCCGGAGCTAGCGATTACAATGAGCAGTTCTTC. Translation: CASSLAGASDYNEQFF.

The V gene is TRBV11-2, the J gene TRBJ1-6; no clear D. Looked up from germline, CDR1 is SGHAT and CDR2 is FQNNGV. V was shortened by 2 bases and J by 6 bases, with 17 bases between the two germline ends. The CDR3 spans 17 residues. The CDR3 here is CASSLTPGVLGNSPLHF. In DNA form, the CDR3 reads TGTGCCAGCAGCTTAACCCCGGGAGTCTTGGGTAATTCACCCCTCCACTTT.

The V gene is TRBV7-2, the J gene TRBJ2-3, with TRBD2 identical over 9 bases. This CDR3 has 15 amino acids. Germline lookup yields CDR1 SGHTA and CDR2 FQGNSA. V lost 3 bases and J lost 2; bases outside the gene matches: 3. CDR3 sequence: CASSFGTSFTDTQYF. CDR3 bases: TGTGCCAGCAGCTTCGGGACTAGCTTCACAGATACGCAGTATTTT.

This clone was counted only a few times. The J gene is TRBJ1-4, the V gene TRBV7-9, with 7 bases matching TRBD1. Germline V lookup: CDR1 SEHNR, CDR2 FQNEAQ (reference sequence). V dropped 3 bases and J dropped 4; count of bases not matched to a gene: 8. This CDR3 contains 16 residues. The CDR3 nucleotides are TGTGCCAGCAGCTTGGGGCTTCAGGGGGTTAATGAAAAACTGTTTTTT. Translating it yields CASSLGLQGVNEKLFF.

The CDR3 region has the DNA TGTGCCAGCAGCCAAGGCGTAATCACTGAAGCTTTCTTT. Amino acids: CASSQGVITEAFF. The V call is TRBV14, the J call TRBJ1-1, with D unclear. Trimming took 1 base from V and 4 from J, leaving 7 bases between them. The CDR3 spans 13 residues. Germline V gene lookup returns CDR1 SGHDN and CDR2 FVKESK.

The chain links TRBV5-4 to TRBJ2-7, with 9 bases lining up with TRBD1. This CDR3 has 18 amino acids. Germline assignment: CDR1 SGHNT and CDR2 YYREEE (reference sequence). J gave up 7 bases and V 3 bases, and 20 bases lay outside the gene matches. This CDR3 reads CASSSLSASGQGSREQYF. DNA of the CDR3: TGTGCCAGCAGCTCACTTTCGGCCTCGGGACAGGGAAGTCGGGAGCAGTACTTC.

The J gene is TRBJ1-6, the V gene TRBV7-8; no clear D gene. This CDR3 contains 15 residues. Per germline, CDR1 SGHVS and CDR2 FQNEAQ. V was clipped by 5 bases and J by 7 bases, with 15 bases between them. The DNA of the CDR3 is TGTGCCAGCAGCCTTTTGACCGGAGAAAATTCACCCCTCCACTTT. Translating gives CASSLLTGENSPLHF.

This clone was seen only once. The chain links TRBV7-2 to TRBJ1-6, with 8 bases matching TRBD1. This CDR3 is 14 amino acids long. The germline gives CDR1 SGHTA, CDR2 FQGNSA. V was clipped by 5 bases and J by 7 bases; unmatched bases: 4. In DNA, the CDR3 is TGTGCCAGCAGCCTTGACAGGGGAAATTCACCCCTCCACTTT. This sequence encodes CASSLDRGNSPLHF.

In this sample, this clone turned up once. This chain links TRBV12-3 or TRBV12-4 with TRBJ2-5; 8 nucleotides match TRBD1. V lost 5 bases to trimming and J lost 6 bases; unmatched junction nucleotides: 5. The CDR3 totals 13 residues. As DNA, the CDR3 is TGTGCCAGCAGTCTGGACAGGGTGCAGACCCAGTACTTC. The encoded protein is CASSLDRVQTQYF.

As DNA, the CDR3 is TGTGCCAGCAGCCGGGATTTACAAAACTCCTACGAGCAGTACGTC. The encoded protein is CASSRDLQNSYEQYV. The V and J genes are TRBV5-4 and TRBJ2-7; D perhaps matches TRBD2 (5 bases). The CDR3 loop spans 15 amino acids. Germline assignment: CDR1 SGHNT and CDR2 YYREEE (reference sequence). The V end lost 4 bases, the J end lost 0 bases, and 14 bases lay between the germline ends.

This clone was counted a few times. This chain uses TRBV7-6 with TRBJ1-1; 8 bases fit TRBD1. The CDR3 length is 15 residues. The V gene end was trimmed by 5 bases and the J gene end by 4 bases; junction bases not matched to a gene: 9. Germline lookup yields CDR1 SGHVS and CDR2 FNYEAQ. The CDR3 protein is CASSLRTGQFTEAFF. The CDR3 coding sequence is TGTGCCAGCAGCCTCCGGACAGGGCAATTCACTGAAGCTTTCTTT.

This clone was recorded a few times. This sample also contains other DNA sequences that code for the same CDR3. This sequence joins TRBV30 and TRBJ1-5, with D possibly TRBD1 on 5 matching bases. The CDR3 contains 13 residues. Trimming removed 0 bases at V and 7 bases at J, with 10 bases between. CDR1 and CDR2 from the germline V gene are GTSNPN and SVGIG (reference sequence). In DNA form, the CDR3 reads TGTGCCTGGAGTGTGGGGGGAAACCAGCCCCAGCATTTT. Protein product: CAWSVGGNQPQHF.

This chain uses TRBV3-1 (or the pseudogene TRBV3-2) with TRBJ1-1; 7 bases are shared with TRBD1. V trimming: 4 bases; J trimming: 1 base; junction bases outside the gene matches: 6. This CDR3 has 15 residues. Germline CDR1 reads LGHDT; CDR2 reads YNNKEL (reference sequence). The CDR3 nucleotides read TGTGCCAGCAGCCTTTGGGACAGTCCGAACACTGAAGCTTTCTTT. Translating it yields CASSLWDSPNTEAFF.

The CDR3 DNA reads TGTGCCAGCAATAGAAGGGGGAACACCGGGGAGCTGTTTTTT. This gives the protein CASNRRGNTGELFF. The chain has TRBV5-4 and TRBJ2-2, with D perhaps TRBD1 (5 bases). Trimming removed 6 bases from V and 1 base from J, with 10 bases in between. This CDR3 contains 14 residues. Germline CDR1 is SGHNT and CDR2 is YYREEE (reference sequence).

The rearrangement joins TRBV7-2 to TRBJ2-7; D not resolved. CDR1 and CDR2 (germline): SGHTA, FQGNSA. V was clipped by 5 bases and J by 4 bases, with 15 bases between them. CDR3 length equals 14 residues. CDR3 sequence: CASSPRSGSYEQYF. The CDR3 DNA reads as TGTGCCAGCAGCCCCCGGAGTGGGTCGTACGAGCAGTACTTC.

This clone was picked up a small number of times. J is TRBJ2-7 and V is TRBV12-5; D perhaps matches TRBD2 (6 bases). There are 13 residues in the CDR3. V dropped 5 bases and J dropped 6 bases, with 14 bases sitting between them. The V gene's germline CDR1 is LGHNT and CDR2 FRNRAP. CDR3 in amino acids: CASGKQEGLEQYF. CDR3 bases: TGTGCTAGTGGTAAACAGGAGGGCCTCGAGCAGTACTTC.

The chain employs TRBV21-1 and TRBJ1-2; the DNA was not used to check the table's D call, TRBD1. TRBV21-1 is reported as a pseudogene. The CDR3 spans 13 residues. This CDR3 reads CASSLDTDVGYTF. CDR3 nucleotides: TGTGCCAGCAGCCTCGACACCGATGTCGGCTACACCTTC.